The text below deals with one T cell receptor beta chain. The specificity of this receptor is unknown. Per-nucleotide qualities are absent, and no much larger clonotype sits a single base away. At the junction V is shortened by 8 bases and J by 3 bases, with 11 bases in between. Reading the germline V gene (reference sequence) gives CDR1 SEHNR and CDR2 FQNEAQ. The CDR3 has 12 amino acids, counting the end cysteine and phenylalanine. Only the CDR3 region is kept as DNA, spanning 36 bases read in frame from base 1. Each collaborating institution followed its own protocols to collect whole blood in K2EDTA tubes. For TCRbeta analysis, collaborators shipped samples in one of three forms: frozen whole blood, isolated PBMCs, or DNA extracted from either of those sample types. This entry belongs to a study of blood T cell repertoires in COVID-19 (dated by TCRdb to the early 2020s). About the study as a whole: Collaborator samples came from the United States, Italy and Spain and covered acute and convalescent phases of COVID-19. The prospective study material was composed of cDNA or gDNA derived from T cells, B-cell-depleted T cells, or PBMCs. The dataset comprised deeply sampled blood TCRbeta repertoires from subjects exposed to, actively infected with, or recovered from COVID-19. The repertoires were made available in a free public database intended to serve as a resource for research on the immune response to SARS-CoV-2. Samples were obtained from the ongoing ImmuneRACE study (first 160 participants) and from 1,254 subjects provided by 6 global collaborators. Nearly every sample came with metadata listing a de-identified subject ID, COVID-19 status, age in years and sex. Where available, HLA class I and class II types were obtained from metadata supplied by the sample provider rather than from assay-based typing. The full study reports these points: How much clinical and demographic metadata was included differed by source and by participant, and the metadata was provided uncurated.

The immunoSEQ Assay, a bias-controlled multiplex PCR, was used to amplify TCRbeta CDR3 regions from genomic DNA. Regarding the original processing steps: Nucleated cell counts per sample were estimated from amplification of reference gene primers within the assay. To quantify the absolute abundance of each unique TCRbeta CDR3 rearrangement, sequence reads were collapsed and filtered. For each sample, productive Simpson clonality was calculated by taking the square root of Simpson's diversity index across productive rearrangements. In its TCRdb copy, this immuneACCESS table keeps in-frame sequences only and misses some clones. Where compared with another copy, unresolved V genes explain less than half of these, and the others have no known cause. That table furnishes V, J and clone size, whereas the DNA furnished D and trimming. For this sample there are 25,000 to 30,000 clones; around four fifths appear just once. The ten biggest clones cover approximately 40% of the sample.

Sequencing used peripheral blood. This TCR derives from a man aged 65 to 79 with acute or convalescent COVID-19. The rearranged chain carries TRBV7-9 and TRBJ2-7; TRBD2 could be the D gene, as 7 bases match. This receptor carries the CDR3 CASEGGNYEQYF. The nucleotides are TGTGCCAGCGAGGGGGGGAACTACGAGCAGTACTTC.